This is a list of T cell receptor beta chains from one sample in a study of Ad26.COV2.S vaccination and SARS-CoV-2 variants. Profiled with immunoSEQ multiplex PCR; TCRdb holds only in-frame clones, not every one. The profile covers 320,000 or so clones, with roughly nine tenths appearing a single time and 5.5% taken by the ten largest. This sample comprised peripheral blood, obtained in a trial of Ad26.COV2.S vaccine versus placebo. The origin of the receptors is a person aged 18 to 65 who received the Ad26.COV2.S COVID-19 vaccine or a placebo. CDR3s include the opening cysteine and the closing phenylalanine or tryptophan. A D gene is named only where the DNA matches it firmly. Size tells how often a clone was seen (once, few, many) or the class of an expanded clone, and some rows leave it out.

TRBV18	NA	TRBJ1-1	NA	CASSPNQGHTEAFF	TGTGCCAGCTCACCAAACCAGGGGCACACTGAAGCTTTCTTT
TRBV18	NA	TRBJ1-5	NA	CASDRLGPGQSGNQPQHF	TGTGCCAGCGATAGACTGGGGCCTGGACAGAGCGGCAATCAGCCCCAGCATTTT
TRBV19	NA	TRBJ1-4	NA	CASSRNRPSDEKLFF	TGTGCCAGTAGCCGTAACCGGCCGTCAGATGAAAAACTGTTTTTT
TRBV7-8	NA	TRBJ2-7	NA	CASSLGLHYEQYF	TGTGCCAGCAGCTTAGGACTCCACTACGAGCAGTACTTC
TRBV9	NA	TRBJ1-2	once	CASSVGVGGFYGYTF	TGTGCCAGCAGCGTAGGTGTCGGAGGCTTCTATGGCTACACCTTC
TRBV2	NA	TRBJ1-4	NA	CASSVSGGGEKLFF	TGTGCCAGCAGTGTATCTGGGGGCGGCGAAAAACTGTTTTTT
TRBV29-1	NA	TRBJ2-7	NA	CSVASPYEQYF	TGCAGCGTTGCCAGCCCCTACGAGCAGTACTTC
TRBV4-1	NA	TRBJ1-5	NA	CASSPQKVGQPMEQPQHF	TGCGCCAGCAGCCCCCAAAAGGTAGGACAGCCGATGGAGCAGCCCCAGCATTTT
TRBV12-3/TRBV12-4	NA	TRBJ2-7	NA	CASSLFHEQYF	TGTGCCAGCAGTTTATTCCACGAGCAGTACTTC
TRBV18	NA	TRBJ1-1	NA	CASSPQELNTEAFF	TGTGCCAGCTCCCCACAGGAATTGAACACTGAAGCTTTCTTT
TRBV12-5	TRBD1	TRBJ2-3	NA	CASGLVLGRGMADTQYF	TGTGCTAGTGGTTTGGTGCTCGGCAGGGGGATGGCGGATACGCAGTATTTT
TRBV24-1	TRBD1	TRBJ1-2	NA	CATSDSGTGGFGVYGYTF	TGTGCCACCAGTGATTCCGGGACAGGGGGCTTTGGGGTCTATGGCTACACCTTC
TRBV4-2	NA	TRBJ1-2	NA	CASSQEETAMGDGYTF	TGTGCCAGCAGCCAAGAAGAGACCGCCATGGGGGATGGCTACACCTTC
TRBV30	NA	TRBJ1-5	NA	CAFAGDYNQPQHF	TGTGCCTTCGCAGGGGATTACAATCAGCCCCAGCATTTT
TRBV7-6	TRBD2	TRBJ2-3	NA	CASSLPRTSGRITDTQYF	TGTGCCAGCAGCTTACCAAGGACTAGCGGGAGGATCACAGATACGCAGTATTTT
TRBV5-1	NA	TRBJ2-3	once	CASSFFLALISTDTQYF	TGCGCCAGCAGCTTCTTTCTAGCTCTCATTAGCACAGATACGCAGTATTTT
TRBV4-3	TRBD2	TRBJ2-1	once	CASSQEGYGLAGGPNEQFF	TGCGCCAGCAGCCAAGAAGGATACGGACTAGCGGGGGGGCCCAATGAGCAGTTCTTC
TRBV21-1	NA	TRBJ2-2	NA	CASSRDSTTGELFF	TGTGCCAGCAGCCGGGACAGCACGACCGGGGAGCTGTTTTTT
TRBV18	NA	TRBJ1-1	NA	CASSPVHGNTEAFF	TGTGCCAGCTCACCTGTGCACGGGAACACTGAAGCTTTCTTT
TRBV29-1	NA	TRBJ2-7	NA	CSVETPGGEQYF	TGCAGCGTTGAAACTCCCGGAGGCGAGCAGTACTTC
TRBV18	NA	TRBJ2-1	once	CASSPPGSVRNEQFF	TGTGCCAGCTCACCACCGGGAAGCGTCAGGAATGAGCAGTTCTTC
TRBV19	NA	TRBJ1-1	NA	CATHVGLMNTEAFF	TGTGCCACTCATGTGGGGTTAATGAACACTGAAGCTTTCTTT
TRBV4-1	NA	TRBJ1-4	NA	CASSQDRRKLFF	TGCGCCAGCAGCCAAGATAGGAGGAAACTGTTTTTT
TRBV7-9	TRBD2	TRBJ2-7	once	CASSLATDSGGNTYEQYF	TGTGCCAGCAGCTTAGCGACGGATAGCGGGGGAAATACCTACGAGCAGTACTTC
TRBV7-2	NA	TRBJ2-7	NA	CASSLVLRGEQYF	TGTGCCAGCAGCTTAGTTCTCCGGGGCGAGCAGTACTTC
TRBV6-2/TRBV6-3	TRBD2	TRBJ2-2	NA	CASSQSGGKTGELFF	TGTGCCAGCAGTCAAAGCGGGGGTAAAACCGGGGAGCTGTTTTTT
TRBV7-9	NA	TRBJ2-2	NA	CASSPAGGELFF	TGTGCCAGCAGCCCGGCGGGAGGGGAGCTGTTTTTT
TRBV19	NA	TRBJ1-4	NA	CASSKKPGTLGEKLFF	TGTGCCAGTAGCAAAAAACCCGGGACACTCGGGGAAAAACTGTTTTTT
TRBV7-3	TRBD2	TRBJ2-2	NA	CASSLRSAGVTGELFF	TGTGCCAGCAGCTTACGCTCCGCGGGAGTGACCGGGGAGCTGTTTTTT
TRBV6-5	NA	TRBJ2-6	few	CASSLQWRGANVLTF	TGTGCCAGCAGCCTCCAATGGCGGGGGGCCAACGTCCTGACTTTC
TRBV5-1	NA	TRBJ2-7	NA	CASSLGGNAYEQYF	TGCGCCAGCAGCTTAGGCGGGAACGCCTACGAGCAGTACTTC
TRBV7-8	NA	TRBJ1-3	NA	CASSLGAVNTIYF	TGTGCCAGCAGCTTAGGGGCCGTAAACACCATATATTTT
TRBV7-2	NA	TRBJ1-1	NA	CASSLSGNTEAFF	TGTGCCAGCAGCTTATCAGGGAACACTGAAGCTTTCTTT
TRBV7-2	NA	TRBJ1-1	once	CASSFTTEGTEAFF	TGTGCCAGCAGCTTTACAACAGAAGGGACTGAAGCTTTCTTT
TRBV15	TRBD1	TRBJ2-1	NA	CATSRGQGEGEQFF	TGTGCCACCAGCAGGGGCCAGGGGGAAGGTGAGCAGTTCTTC
TRBV15	TRBD1	TRBJ2-5	NA	CATSDTGGPSETQYF	TGTGCCACCAGTGACACAGGGGGCCCGTCGGAGACCCAGTACTTC
TRBV6-5	TRBD1	TRBJ1-2	once	CASSMDRGRGYTF	TGTGCCAGCAGTATGGACAGGGGCCGTGGCTACACCTTC
TRBV2	TRBD1	TRBJ2-6	once	CASIRDRGFPISGANVLTF	TGTGCCAGCATACGAGACAGGGGGTTCCCCATTTCTGGGGCCAACGTCCTGACTTTC
TRBV29-1	TRBD1	TRBJ1-4	NA	CSVAGAGGVDEKLFF	TGCAGCGTTGCCGGGGCAGGGGGAGTGGATGAAAAACTGTTTTTT
TRBV9	TRBD2	TRBJ2-2	once	CASSLGLASVGELFF	TGTGCCAGCAGCCTGGGACTAGCTTCTGTCGGGGAGCTGTTTTTT
TRBV18	NA	TRBJ2-2	NA	CASSPSDLTGELFF	TGTGCCAGCTCACCGTCTGACTTAACCGGGGAGCTGTTTTTT
TRBV19	NA	TRBJ1-6	NA	CASSIGGRGPPLHF	TGTGCCAGTAGTATAGGGGGTCGGGGACCACCCCTCCACTTT
TRBV7-9	NA	TRBJ1-1	NA	CASSQRNEAFF	TGTGCCAGCAGCCAGAGAAATGAAGCTTTCTTT